The 31 T cell receptor beta chains given below trace back to one sample, sequenced in a study of cytomegalovirus exposure and HLA in healthy donors. A multiplex PCR was run with 60 Vbeta primers and 13 Jbeta primers. TCRdb keeps only in-frame clones here, not all; method: immunoSEQ multiplex PCR. The sample contains approximately 70,000 clones, 72% of which appear only once. The sequencing input was PBMCs. These receptors were collected from a woman aged 35 to 49 in good health and CMV-seropositive.

This chain joins TRBV19 and TRBJ2-3; perhaps TRBD1 as D (7 bases). The V and J ends lost 3 bases and 4 bases respectively, with 17 bases between them. The CDR3 is 16 residues long. Germline CDR1 reads LNHDA; CDR2 reads SQIVND (reference sequence). CDR3 coding DNA: TGTGCCAGTAGTATGCCCAGGGGGGTGCTATCAGATACGCAGTATTTT. Amino acid sequence: CASSMPRGVLSDTQYF.

This clone has just a few counts. The gene calls are TRBV15 and TRBJ2-6; D remains ambiguous. CDR1 and CDR2 from the germline V gene are LNHNV and YYDKDF (reference sequence). The CDR3 contains 17 residues. Trimming stripped 0 bases from V and 4 bases from J, with 13 bases between. The CDR3 loop reads CATSRDRSDMGANVLTF. CDR3 bases: TGTGCCACCAGCAGAGATCGGTCTGACATGGGGGCCAACGTCCTGACTTTC.

The chain links TRBV20-1 to TRBJ2-1, with D possibly TRBD2 on 7 matching bases. The germline V and J ends were trimmed by 7 bases and 8 bases, with 12 bases remaining between them. CDR1 is DFQATT, CDR2 SNEGSKA, per germline (reference sequence). The CDR3 consists of 11 residues. For the CDR3, the DNA is TGCAGTGGGGGGGGGCCCCATGAGCAGTTCTTC. This encodes CSGGGPHEQFF.

The V gene is TRBV29-1, the J gene TRBJ2-1, with D maybe TRBD2 (5 bases). Trimming took off 2 bases at V and 10 bases at J, with 9 bases between the two ends. CDR1 is SQVTM, CDR2 ANQGSEA, per germline. CDR3 size: 11 residues. CDR3: CSVERGAEQFF. The CDR3 DNA reads as TGCAGCGTTGAACGGGGAGCCGAGCAGTTCTTC.

This clone was seen only once. The J gene is TRBJ2-5, the V gene TRBV2; 12 nucleotides match TRBD2. Germline trimming cut 10 bases from V and 5 bases from J; bases unmatched to any gene: 8. Germline V gene sequence: CDR1 SNHLY, CDR2 FYNNEI. CDR3 length: 14 residues. The CDR3 DNA is TGTGCCACTGGACTAGCGGGGCGTCAGGAGACCCAGTACTTC. Translated, it gives CATGLAGRQETQYF.

V gene TRBV19 combines with J gene TRBJ2-3, with D maybe TRBD1 (6 bases). The V gene lost 3 bases and the J gene lost 6 bases, with 16 bases spanning the gap. The CDR3 runs to 15 residues. CDR1 is LNHDA, CDR2 SQIVND, per germline (reference sequence). CDR3 loop: CASSIHRTALDTQYF. CDR3 DNA: TGTGCCAGTAGTATCCACCGGACAGCTCTGGATACGCAGTATTTT.

The genes are TRBV30 and TRBJ1-2; D possibly corresponds to TRBD1 (5 bases). Trimming left V 8 bases short and J 4 bases short, with 17 bases between. CDR1 GTSNPN and CDR2 SVGIG come from the germline V gene (reference sequence). The CDR3 spans 13 residues. The CDR3 sequence is CAHGGSITYGYTF. The DNA of the CDR3 is TGTGCCCACGGGGGGTCTATCACCTATGGCTACACCTTC.

This clone was observed once. The rearrangement uses TRBV5-1 and TRBJ1-5, with 9 bases identical to TRBD1. V lost 0 bases, J lost 3 bases, and 4 bases stayed unmatched. The CDR3 is made up of 16 amino acids. Germline CDR1 SGHRS, CDR2 YFSETQ. CDR3 nucleotide sequence: TGCGCCAGCAGCTTGGGGGACAGGGAGGTCAATCAGCCCCAGCATTTT. It codes for CASSLGDREVNQPQHF.

The chain couples TRBV10-2 to TRBJ1-1, with unresolved D. CDR3 length: 12 amino acids. The V and J ends lost 6 bases and 11 bases respectively, with 16 bases between them. From germline, CDR1 is WSHSY and CDR2 SAAADI. CDR3 coding DNA: TGCGCCAGCAGCGGAGGGCGAGGGTTCGCTTTCTTT. It specifies CASSGGRGFAFF.

This clone was seen repeatedly, ten times or more. The genes are TRBV7-8 and TRBJ2-1; 10 nucleotides agree with TRBD2. The CDR3 has 15 residues. V lost 6 bases, J lost 6 bases, and 8 bases stayed unmatched. The germline V gene has CDR1 SGHVS and CDR2 FQNEAQ. CDR3 residues: CASRKTSGVLNEQFF. The CDR3, as DNA: TGTGCCAGCAGAAAAACTAGCGGGGTACTCAATGAGCAGTTCTTC.

J is TRBJ2-5 and V is TRBV13, with 9 bases matching TRBD2. Losses at the gene ends were 2 bases for V and 5 bases for J; bases not matched to a gene: 6. The CDR3 sequence is 15 residues long. CDR1 is PRHDT and CDR2 is FYEKMQ in the germline V gene (reference sequence). CDR3 protein: CASSLIAGAGETQYF. The DNA for the CDR3 is TGTGCCAGCAGCTTAATAGCGGGGGCCGGGGAGACCCAGTACTTC.

In its sample, this clone was seen a few times. V gene TRBV30 combines with J gene TRBJ1-5, with D unresolved. The germline gives CDR1 GTSNPN, CDR2 SVGIG (reference sequence). Trimming pared 4 bases from V and 7 bases from J, leaving 14 bases between. This CDR3 contains 13 residues. The CDR3 DNA reads TGTGCCTGGACAGGTTTCTCTGGACAGCCCCAGCATTTT. This gives the protein CAWTGFSGQPQHF.

V usage is TRBV7-9 and J usage is TRBJ2-7; possibly TRBD2 for D (6 bases). This CDR3 region has 14 residues. Germline loops: CDR1 SEHNR, CDR2 FQNEAQ (reference sequence). V lost 1 base and J lost 2, with 9 bases in between. CDR3 bases: TGTGCCAGCAGCTTAGATGCGGGGACCTACGAGCAGTACTTC. Translation gives CASSLDAGTYEQYF.

In nucleotides, the CDR3 is TGTGCCAGCAGCCTACAGGGAGCTTCTCATGATACGCAGTATTTT. This encodes CASSLQGASHDTQYF. The chain combines TRBV7-3 with TRBJ2-3, with D possibly matching TRBD1 (6 bases). CDR1 and CDR2 from the germline V gene are SGHTA and FQGTGA. Trimming left V 5 bases short and J 6 bases short, with 18 bases between. The CDR3 length is 15 residues.

This clone was seen a few times. The V call is TRBV5-4, the J call TRBJ2-7; TRBD2 might be the D (6 bases). V lost 3 bases, J lost 2 bases, and 12 bases lay in between. The CDR3 totals 14 residues. Germline CDR1 reads SGHNT; CDR2 reads YYREEE (reference sequence). The CDR3: CASSSRDWTYEQYF. CDR3 coding DNA: TGTGCCAGCAGCTCCCGGGACTGGACCTACGAGCAGTACTTC.

The J gene is TRBJ2-7, the V gene TRBV9; D not resolved. CDR3 length equals 16 residues. The germline CDR1 and CDR2 sequences are SGDLS and YYNGEE. The germline V and J ends were trimmed by 0 bases and 2 bases, with 15 bases remaining between them. The CDR3 sequence is CASSVGWAPFAYEQYF. The CDR3 DNA reads as TGTGCCAGCAGCGTAGGTTGGGCGCCCTTCGCCTACGAGCAGTACTTC.

This rearrangement joins TRBV27 to TRBJ1-2, with 11 bases that match TRBD1. The germline gives CDR1 MNHEY, CDR2 SMNVEV (reference sequence). The trim removed 4 bases at V and 4 bases at J, leaving 5 bases unmatched. CDR3 length: 15 amino acids. The chain's CDR3 is CASSSGQGGFYGYTF. The CDR3 coding sequence is TGTGCCAGCAGTTCGGGACAGGGGGGATTCTATGGCTACACCTTC.

V is TRBV12-5 and J is TRBJ1-5, with D tentatively TRBD1 (5 bases). The CDR3 is 16 amino acids. V was cut by 3 bases and J by 2 bases, with 14 bases left in between. The germline CDR1 and CDR2 sequences are LGHNT and FRNRAP. CDR3 region: CASGFFFDRGNQPQHF. CDR3 coding DNA: TGTGCTAGTGGTTTTTTCTTCGACAGAGGCAATCAGCCCCAGCATTTT.

This chain joins TRBV9 and TRBJ2-3, with TRBD2 as a possible D gene (5 bases). The CDR3 runs to 14 residues. Germline loops: CDR1 SGDLS, CDR2 YYNGEE. V lost 0 bases and J 4 bases, leaving 9 bases between the germline ends. CDR3 coding DNA: TGTGCCAGCAGCGTAGCGGGGTTCTCAGATACGCAGTATTTT. It specifies CASSVAGFSDTQYF.

This clone was recorded a few times. The chain carries TRBV29-1 and TRBJ2-3; D is possibly TRBD2 (6 bases). V lost 7 bases, J lost 6 bases, and 11 bases lay in between. CDR1 is SQVTM and CDR2 is ANQGSEA in the germline V gene. CDR3 length: 11 residues. CDR3 sequence: CSGGVRDTQYF. In DNA form, the CDR3 reads TGCAGCGGCGGGGTTCGGGATACGCAGTATTTT.

V is TRBV5-1 and J is TRBJ2-5, with D perhaps TRBD1 (6 bases). V gave up 2 bases and J gave up 4 bases, with 15 bases separating them. The CDR3 totals 15 residues. Per germline, CDR1 SGHRS and CDR2 YFSETQ. The CDR3 sequence is CASSLARGIGETQYF. The CDR3 DNA reads TGCGCCAGCAGCTTAGCCAGGGGAATTGGAGAGACCCAGTACTTC.

CDR3 residues: CASSVKWPGQYNSPLHF. CDR3 in DNA: TGTGCCAGCAGTGTAAAATGGCCGGGACAGTATAATTCACCCCTCCACTTT. V is TRBV27 and J is TRBJ1-6, with 7 bases fitting TRBD1. Per the germline V gene, CDR1 is MNHEY and CDR2 is SMNVEV (reference sequence). The CDR3 sequence is 17 residues long. The ends lost 5 bases at V and 4 bases at J; junction bases unmatched: 11.

The V and J genes are TRBV6-9 and TRBJ1-2; 7 bases agree with TRBD1. Germline CDR1 reads MNHGY; CDR2 reads SVAAGI. The CDR3 extends over 16 amino acids. V was pared by 6 bases and J by 8 bases, with 18 bases of the junction left unmatched. CDR3 sequence (DNA): TGTGCCAGCAGATATAACGAACCCGGACAGGCCGAGGGCTACACCTTC. It yields the protein CASRYNEPGQAEGYTF.

The chain combines TRBV12-5 with TRBJ1-6; no clear D. This CDR3 is built from 11 residues. Per germline, CDR1 LGHNT and CDR2 FRNRAP. The V gene lost 2 bases and the J gene lost 12 bases, with 5 bases spanning the gap. The CDR3 DNA follows: TGTGCTAGTGGTTTGACTGTACCCCTCCACTTT. Its translation: CASGLTVPLHF.

This chain connects TRBV4-2 to TRBJ2-1; TRBD2 aligns across 7 bases. CDR3 length equals 15 residues. Trimming at V came to 6 bases and at J to 4 bases, leaving 9 bases not matched to a gene. Germline CDR1 LGHNA, CDR2 YNFKEQ. CDR3 sequence: CASRAAGDPYNEQFF. CDR3 bases: TGTGCCAGCAGGGCCGCGGGGGACCCATACAATGAGCAGTTCTTC.

The rearrangement uses TRBV5-6 and TRBJ2-3; 9 nucleotides match TRBD1. Germline values: CDR1 SGHDT, CDR2 YYEEEE. The CDR3 extends over 18 amino acids. Unmatched junction bases numbered 17, after V lost 8 bases and J lost 1 base. The CDR3 region has the DNA TGTGCCAGTCGCCACAGGGGGCGAAGGGGTTTTGGCACAGATACGCAGTATTTT. It is translated as CASRHRGRRGFGTDTQYF. Filled out from reference TRBV5-6 and TRBJ2-3, the complete variable domain reads DAGVTQSPTHLIKTRGQQVTLRCSPKSGHDTVSWYQQALGQGPQFIFQYYEEEERQRGNFPDRFSGHQFPNYSSELNVNALLLGDSALYLCASRHRGRRGFGTDTQYFGPGTRLTVL.

The CDR3 spells CASSRRLAGGGTGELFF. CDR3 bases: TGTGCCAGCAGCCGAAGACTAGCGGGGGGTGGCACCGGGGAGCTGTTTTTT. This chain links TRBV7-9 with TRBJ2-2; the match to TRBD2 covers 13 bases. From germline, CDR1 is SEHNR and CDR2 FQNEAQ (reference sequence). This CDR3 has 17 amino acids. The V and J ends lost 5 bases and 4 bases, in that order; junction bases with no gene match: 7.

This clone was picked up a small number of times. The V gene is TRBV30, the J gene TRBJ1-3, with D unclear. V was pared by 4 bases and J by 1 base, with 20 bases between. The CDR3 contains 17 residues. The germline CDR1 and CDR2 sequences are GTSNPN and SVGIG (reference sequence). The CDR3 region is CAWTGIESMGSGNTIYF. The CDR3 region has the DNA TGTGCCTGGACGGGTATCGAGAGCATGGGTTCTGGAAACACCATATATTTT.

V and J are TRBV25-1 and TRBJ1-2, with 9 bases fitting TRBD1. The ends lost 6 bases at V and 6 bases at J; junction bases unmatched: 8. CDR1 and CDR2 from the germline V gene are MGHDK and SYGVNS. The length of the CDR3 is 14 residues. The CDR3 DNA reads as TGTGCCAGCAGCGTGGACAGGGGATTTCATGGCTACACCTTC. Residues: CASSVDRGFHGYTF.

The chain carries TRBV5-4 and TRBJ2-1; 8 bases fit TRBD1. Germline assignment: CDR1 SGHNT and CDR2 YYREEE (reference sequence). After removal of 3 bases from V and 7 bases from J, the junction contained 6 bases not matched to a gene. CDR3 length: 14 residues. The CDR3: CASSSRDRLNEQFF. The CDR3 DNA reads TGTGCCAGCAGCTCCCGGGACAGGCTAAATGAGCAGTTCTTC.

V is TRBV19 and J is TRBJ1-4, with 9 bases identical to TRBD1. J lost 7 bases, V lost 10 bases, and 13 bases had no gene match. The CDR3 length is 15 residues. CDR1 and CDR2 from the germline V gene are LNHDA and SQIVND (reference sequence). The DNA of the CDR3 is TGTGCCACCGCGAAGCAACAGGGGGCGGGTGAAAAACTGTTTTTT. Protein sequence: CATAKQQGAGEKLFF.